This T cell receptor beta chain was captured by sequencing in a study of T-cell reconstitution after alpha-beta-depleted transplantation in children. Germline CDR1 reads MDHEN; CDR2 reads SYDVKM. The CDR3 consists of 12 residues. The ends were cut back, 8 bases at V and 4 bases at J, with 12 bases in the middle. The library targeted TCRbeta and was prepared with unique molecular identifiers. MiXCR was run by TCRdb on the PCR reads, yielding one entry per CDR3 protein. The sample has approximately 190,000 distinct CDR3 sequences, just under 6.5% seen once. In its sample, this clonotype was seen a few times.

The sequenced sample was PBMCs, obtained before TCRalphabeta/CD19-depleted stem cell transplant. This clonotype originated in a girl in the first two years of life with combined immunodeficiency, due to receive a stem cell transplant. The gene calls are TRBV28 and TRBJ2-7; a weak D match, TRBD2 (6 bases). CDR3 DNA: TGTGCCAGCCTAGAACGGGGGTACGAGCAGTACTTC. It codes for CASLERGYEQYF.